A selection of T cell receptor beta chains follows, all from one sample in a study of OX40 agonist ivuxolimab in advanced cancers. The method was immunoSEQ multiplex PCR; TCRdb's version includes in-frame clones alone and lacks a portion of them. The data contain tens of thousands of clones, about nine tenths of them singletons. The sample consisted of CD4+ or CD8+ T cells sorted from blood, taken in a trial of the OX40 agonist ivuxolimab. The receptors were gathered from an adult with an advanced solid tumor such as melanoma, head and neck, liver or kidney cancer. CDR3s include the opening cysteine and the closing phenylalanine or tryptophan. A D gene is named only where the DNA matches it firmly. Some rows mark clone size as missing; the rest say once, few, many or name a class of expanded clone.

V	size	J	D	CDR3	DNA
TRBV28	.	TRBJ2-2	.	CASSFGRVGTGELFF	TGTGCCAGCAGTTTCGGCAGGGTCGGAACCGGGGAGCTGTTTTTT
TRBV10-1	once	TRBJ1-5	TRBD1	CASSESTGIQPQHF	TGCGCCAGCAGTGAGTCGACAGGGATTCAGCCCCAGCATTTT
TRBV28	.	TRBJ2-5	.	CASRRQIQETQYF	TGTGCCAGCAGGAGACAGATACAAGAGACCCAGTACTTC
TRBV28	.	TRBJ1-1	.	CASRLPGMNTEAFF	TGTGCCAGCAGATTACCAGGGATGAACACTGAAGCTTTCTTT
TRBV7-2	.	TRBJ1-2	.	CASSQGHGNNYGYTF	TGTGCCAGCAGCCAAGGACACGGCAACAACTATGGCTACACCTTC
TRBV28	.	TRBJ2-4	.	CASSSPGLPKVAKNIQYF	TGTGCCAGCAGTTCCCCGGGGCTACCTAAGGTAGCCAAAAACATTCAGTACTTC
TRBV28	.	TRBJ1-2	.	CASNSGTPNYGYTF	TGTGCCAGCAACTCCGGGACACCTAACTATGGCTACACCTTC
TRBV30	.	TRBJ2-5	TRBD1	CAWNRGGETQYF	TGTGCCTGGAACAGGGGCGGAGAGACCCAGTACTTC
TRBV7-9	.	TRBJ2-5	TRBD1	CASSMDRVGTQYF	TGTGCCAGCAGCATGGACAGGGTGGGGACCCAGTACTTC
TRBV7-8	.	TRBJ2-3	TRBD2	CASSPTSGRGKDTQYF	TGTGCCAGCAGCCCGACTAGCGGGAGAGGTAAAGATACGCAGTATTTT
TRBV18	.	TRBJ1-6	.	CASSPGYDNSPLHF	TGTGCCAGCTCACCTGGGTACGATAATTCACCCCTCCACTTT
TRBV13	.	TRBJ2-2	TRBD1	CASRKGTGVAGELFF	TGTGCCAGCCGAAAAGGGACAGGGGTTGCCGGGGAGCTGTTTTTT
TRBV15	once	TRBJ2-1	.	CATSSGALRQFF	TGTGCCACCAGCTCAGGCGCGTTGAGGCAGTTCTTC
TRBV7-6	.	TRBJ2-5	.	CASSSNRATQETQYF	TGTGCCAGCAGCTCGAATCGGGCAACGCAAGAGACCCAGTACTTC
TRBV6-5	.	TRBJ1-5	.	CASGGDQAGQPQHF	TGTGCCAGCGGGGGGGATCAGGCTGGGCAGCCCCAGCATTTT
TRBV7-9	.	TRBJ2-1	TRBD2	CASNERTSGRDEQFF	TGTGCCAGCAACGAAAGGACTAGCGGGAGGGATGAGCAGTTCTTC